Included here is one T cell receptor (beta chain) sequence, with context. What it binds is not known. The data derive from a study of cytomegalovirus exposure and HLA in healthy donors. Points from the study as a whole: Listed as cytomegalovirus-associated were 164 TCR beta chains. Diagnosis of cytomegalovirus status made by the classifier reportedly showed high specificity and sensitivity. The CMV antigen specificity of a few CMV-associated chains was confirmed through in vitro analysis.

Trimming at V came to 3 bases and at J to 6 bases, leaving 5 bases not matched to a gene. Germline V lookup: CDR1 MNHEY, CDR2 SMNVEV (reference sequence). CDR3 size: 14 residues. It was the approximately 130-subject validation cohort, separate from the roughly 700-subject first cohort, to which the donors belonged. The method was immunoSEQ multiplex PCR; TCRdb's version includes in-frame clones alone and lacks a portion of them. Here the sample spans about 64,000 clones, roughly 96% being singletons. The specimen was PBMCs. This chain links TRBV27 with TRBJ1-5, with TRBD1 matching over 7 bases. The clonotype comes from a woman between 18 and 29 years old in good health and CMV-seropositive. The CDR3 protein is CASSLDRLGQPQHF. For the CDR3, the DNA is TGTGCCAGCAGTTTGGACAGGTTAGGTCAGCCCCAGCATTTT.